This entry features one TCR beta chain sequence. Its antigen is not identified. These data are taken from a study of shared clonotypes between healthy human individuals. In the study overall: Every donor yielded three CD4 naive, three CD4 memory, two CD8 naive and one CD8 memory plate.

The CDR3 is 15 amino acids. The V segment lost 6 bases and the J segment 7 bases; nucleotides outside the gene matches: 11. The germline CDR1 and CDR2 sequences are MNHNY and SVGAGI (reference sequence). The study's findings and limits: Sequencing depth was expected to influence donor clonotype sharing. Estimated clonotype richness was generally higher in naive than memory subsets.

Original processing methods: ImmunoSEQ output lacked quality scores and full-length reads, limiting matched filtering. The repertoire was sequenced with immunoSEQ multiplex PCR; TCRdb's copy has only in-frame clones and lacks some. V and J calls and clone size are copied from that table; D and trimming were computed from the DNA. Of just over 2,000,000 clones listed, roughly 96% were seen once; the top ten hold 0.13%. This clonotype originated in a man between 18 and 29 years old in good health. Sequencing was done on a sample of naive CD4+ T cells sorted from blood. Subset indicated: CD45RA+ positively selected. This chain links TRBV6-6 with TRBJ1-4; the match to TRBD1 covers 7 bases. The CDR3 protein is CASRTNRGVGEKLFF. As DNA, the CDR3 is TGTGCCAGCAGGACTAACAGGGGTGTAGGTGAAAAACTGTTTTTT.